The T cell receptor (beta chain) described here comes from a study of shared clonotypes between healthy human individuals. The naive CD8 fraction comprised CD45RO-negative cells positively selected for CCR7 and excluded terminally differentiated effector memory CD45RA+ cells. None of the donors, who were healthy HIV-negative adults, had recently had acute infections or vaccinations. The CDR3 sequence is 14 residues long. Between the trimmed V and J ends, which lost 3 bases and 0 bases, there was a span of 9 bases. Germline V lookup: CDR1 KGHSH, CDR2 LQKENI. Genomic DNA of each subset was evenly split across several immunoSEQ plates. Libraries were prepared by immunoSEQ multiplex PCR; TCRdb keeps only in-frame clonotypes and omits some of them. The table includes millions of clones, over 85% detected once.

The TCR originated in a man younger than 35 in good health. The sample taken for sequencing was naive CD8+ T cells sorted from blood. The genes are TRBV18 and TRBJ2-7, with D unresolved. The CDR3 region is CASSPAAGSYEQYF. CDR3 coding DNA: TGTGCCAGCTCACCGGCGGCTGGCTCCTACGAGCAGTACTTC.